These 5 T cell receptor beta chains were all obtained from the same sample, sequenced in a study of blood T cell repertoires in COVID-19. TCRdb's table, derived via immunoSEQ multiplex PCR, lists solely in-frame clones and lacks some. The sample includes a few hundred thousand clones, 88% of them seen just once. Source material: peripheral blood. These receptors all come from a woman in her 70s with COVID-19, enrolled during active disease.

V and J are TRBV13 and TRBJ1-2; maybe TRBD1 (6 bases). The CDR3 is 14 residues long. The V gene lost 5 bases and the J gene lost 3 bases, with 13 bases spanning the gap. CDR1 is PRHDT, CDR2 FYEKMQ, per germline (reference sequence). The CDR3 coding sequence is TGTGCCAGCAGCCTCAGGGGAGGGGACTATGGCTACACCTTC. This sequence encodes CASSLRGGDYGYTF. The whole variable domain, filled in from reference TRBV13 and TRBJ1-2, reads AAGVIQSPRHLIKEKRETATLKCYPIPRHDTVYWYQQGPGQDPQFLISFYEKMQSDKGSIPDRFSAQQFSDYHSELNMSSLELGDSALYFCASSLRGGDYGYTFGSGTRLTVV.

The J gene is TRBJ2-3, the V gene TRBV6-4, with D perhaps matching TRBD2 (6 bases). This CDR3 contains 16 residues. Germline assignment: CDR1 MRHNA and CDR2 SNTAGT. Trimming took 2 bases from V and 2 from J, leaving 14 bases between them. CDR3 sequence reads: CASSDIGGPHTDTQYF. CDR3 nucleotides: TGTGCCAGCAGTGACATCGGGGGACCGCACACAGATACGCAGTATTTT.

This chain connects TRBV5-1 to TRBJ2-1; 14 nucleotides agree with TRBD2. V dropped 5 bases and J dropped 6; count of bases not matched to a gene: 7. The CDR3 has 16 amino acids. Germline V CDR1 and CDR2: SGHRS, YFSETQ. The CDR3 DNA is TGCGCCAGCAGTTCCCCCGGGACTAGCGGGAGCAATGAGCAGTTCTTC. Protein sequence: CASSSPGTSGSNEQFF.

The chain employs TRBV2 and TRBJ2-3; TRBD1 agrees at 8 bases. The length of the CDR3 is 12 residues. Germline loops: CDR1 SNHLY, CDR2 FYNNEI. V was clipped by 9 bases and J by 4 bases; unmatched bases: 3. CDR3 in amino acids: CASNRGADTQYF. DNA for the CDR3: TGTGCCAGTAACAGGGGGGCAGATACGCAGTATTTT.

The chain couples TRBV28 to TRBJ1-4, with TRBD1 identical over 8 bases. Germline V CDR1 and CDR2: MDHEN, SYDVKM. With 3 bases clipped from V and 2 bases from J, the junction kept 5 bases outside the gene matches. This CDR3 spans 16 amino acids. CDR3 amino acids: CASSFGQGITNEKLFF. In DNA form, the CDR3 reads TGTGCCAGCAGTTTCGGACAGGGAATCACTAATGAAAAACTGTTTTTT.